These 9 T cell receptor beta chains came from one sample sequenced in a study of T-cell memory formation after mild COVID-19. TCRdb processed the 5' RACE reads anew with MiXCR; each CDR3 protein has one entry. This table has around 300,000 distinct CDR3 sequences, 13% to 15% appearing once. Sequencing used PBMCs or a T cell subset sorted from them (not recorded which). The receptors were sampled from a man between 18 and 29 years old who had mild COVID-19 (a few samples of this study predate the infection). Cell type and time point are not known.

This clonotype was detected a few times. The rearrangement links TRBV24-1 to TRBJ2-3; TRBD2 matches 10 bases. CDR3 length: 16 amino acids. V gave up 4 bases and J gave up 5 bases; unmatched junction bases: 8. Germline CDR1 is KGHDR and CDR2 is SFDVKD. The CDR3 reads CATSDASGGAGDTQYF. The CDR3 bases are TGTGCCACCAGTGACGCCAGCGGGGGGGCTGGAGATACGCAGTATTTT.

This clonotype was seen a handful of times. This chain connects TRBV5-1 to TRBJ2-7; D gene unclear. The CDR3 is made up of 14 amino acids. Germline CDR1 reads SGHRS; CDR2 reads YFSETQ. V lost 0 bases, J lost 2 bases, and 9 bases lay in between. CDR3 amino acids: CASSLDSRAYEQYF. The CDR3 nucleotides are TGCGCCAGCAGCTTGGATAGCCGGGCCTACGAGCAGTACTTC.

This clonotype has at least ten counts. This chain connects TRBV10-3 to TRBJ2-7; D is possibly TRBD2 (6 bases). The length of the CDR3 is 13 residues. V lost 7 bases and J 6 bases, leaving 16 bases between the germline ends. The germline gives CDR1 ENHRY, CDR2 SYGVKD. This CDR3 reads CAINRLGMFEQYV. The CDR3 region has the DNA TGTGCCATCAACCGACTAGGAATGTTCGAGCAGTACGTC.

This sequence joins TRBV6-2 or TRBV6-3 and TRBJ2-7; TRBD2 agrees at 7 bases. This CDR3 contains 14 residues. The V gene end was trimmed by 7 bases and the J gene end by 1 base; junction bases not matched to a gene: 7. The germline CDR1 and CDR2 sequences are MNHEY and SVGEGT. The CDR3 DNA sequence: TGTGCCAGCAACCCGGGGAGGGAGTCCTACGAGCAGTACTTC. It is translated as CASNPGRESYEQYF.

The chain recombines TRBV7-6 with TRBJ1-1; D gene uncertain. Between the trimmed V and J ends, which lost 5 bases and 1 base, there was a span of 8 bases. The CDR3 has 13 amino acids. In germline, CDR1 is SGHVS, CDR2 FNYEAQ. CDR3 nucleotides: TGTGCCAGCAGCAACCAGCAGAACACTGAAGCTTTCTTT. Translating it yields CASSNQQNTEAFF.

The CDR3 here is CASSPMWAGQETQYF. The DNA for the CDR3 is TGTGCCAGCAGCCCGATGTGGGCGGGGCAAGAGACCCAGTACTTC. This chain uses TRBV5-4 with TRBJ2-5, with D possibly being TRBD2 (6 bases). CDR3 length: 15 residues. Trimming shortened V by 4 bases and J by 2 bases, and 15 bases separated the two germline ends. CDR1 and CDR2 from the germline V gene are SGHNT and YYREEE (reference sequence).

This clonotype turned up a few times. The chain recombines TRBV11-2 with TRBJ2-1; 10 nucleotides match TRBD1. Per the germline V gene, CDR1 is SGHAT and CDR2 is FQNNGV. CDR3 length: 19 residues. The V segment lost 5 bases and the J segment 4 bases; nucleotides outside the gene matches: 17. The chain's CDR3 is CASSPNPGQGMGLYNEQFF. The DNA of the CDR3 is TGTGCCAGCAGCCCCAACCCGGGACAGGGGATGGGCCTTTACAATGAGCAGTTCTTC.

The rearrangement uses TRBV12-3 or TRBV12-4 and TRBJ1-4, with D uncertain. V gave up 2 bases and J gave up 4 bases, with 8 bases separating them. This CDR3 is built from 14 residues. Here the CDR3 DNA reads TGTGCCAGCAGTTTACAGGCGATTAATGAAAAACTGTTTTTT. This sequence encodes CASSLQAINEKLFF.

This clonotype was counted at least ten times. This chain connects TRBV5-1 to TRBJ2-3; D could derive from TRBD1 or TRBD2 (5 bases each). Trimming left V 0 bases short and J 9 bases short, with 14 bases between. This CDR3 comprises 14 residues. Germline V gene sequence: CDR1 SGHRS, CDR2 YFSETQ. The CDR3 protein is CASSLGARGDTQYF. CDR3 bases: TGCGCCAGCAGCTTGGGGGCCCGGGGCGACACGCAGTATTTT. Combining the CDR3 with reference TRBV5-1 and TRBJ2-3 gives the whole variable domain KAGVTQTPRYLIKTRGQQVTLSCSPISGHRSVSWYQQTPGQGLQFLFEYFSETQRNKGNFPGRFSGRQFSNSRSEMNVSTLELGDSALYLCASSLGARGDTQYFGPGTRLTVL.